Listed here are 14 T cell receptor beta chains from one sample, sequenced in a study of blood T cell repertoires in COVID-19. Here immunoSEQ multiplex PCR was the method, and the copy in TCRdb shows in-frame clones only, minus some. The sample carries about 260,000 clones, over 80% recorded once. The specimen was peripheral blood. These receptors all come from a woman in her 40s who had recovered from COVID-19.

V and J are TRBV28 and TRBJ2-7, with 8 bases matching TRBD2. The CDR3 sequence is 16 residues long. V was clipped by 7 bases and J by 0 bases; unmatched bases: 11. CDR1 and CDR2 from the germline V gene are MDHEN and SYDVKM. CDR3 DNA: TGTGCCAGCACCCATATAGCGGGGACAACCTCCTACGAGCAGTACTTC. As protein: CASTHIAGTTSYEQYF.

The chain combines TRBV6-2 or TRBV6-3 with TRBJ1-2, with a weak D call TRBD1 (6 bases). The germline gives CDR1 MNHEY, CDR2 SVGEGT. This CDR3 is 15 amino acids long. Trimming removed 5 bases from V and 0 bases from J, with 13 bases in between. CDR3 sequence (DNA): TGTGCCAGCAGTGATACAGGGATGGCTAACTATGGCTACACCTTC. This sequence encodes CASSDTGMANYGYTF.

Here the CDR3 reads CSASIRVETQYF. CDR3 DNA sequence: TGCAGTGCTAGTATCCGCGTGGAGACCCAGTACTTC. J is TRBJ2-5 and V is TRBV20-1; no reliable D call. The CDR3 loop spans 12 amino acids. In germline, CDR1 is DFQATT, CDR2 SNEGSKA (reference sequence). Trimming shortened V by 3 bases and J by 5 bases, and 10 bases separated the two germline ends.

This chain joins TRBV6-5 and TRBJ2-7; 9 bases agree with TRBD1. After removal of 0 bases from V and 1 base from J, the junction contained 4 bases not matched to a gene. CDR1 MNHEY and CDR2 SVGAGI come from the germline V gene. There are 16 residues in the CDR3. The CDR3 nucleotides read TGTGCCAGCAGTTACTCTACCGGGACAGGGTCCTACGAGCAGTACTTC. It codes for CASSYSTGTGSYEQYF.

This chain links TRBV7-9 with TRBJ2-7, with 11 bases aligning to TRBD2. V shed 1 base and J 8 bases; nucleotides not matched to a gene: 7. Germline V lookup: CDR1 SEHNR, CDR2 FQNEAQ (reference sequence). The CDR3 has 15 amino acids. The CDR3 nucleotides read TGTGCCAGCAGCTTAGACGGGACTAGCGGATATAAGCAGTACTTC. Translation: CASSLDGTSGYKQYF.

This clone was detected only a few times. The chain uses TRBV5-1 and TRBJ1-1, with 7 bases aligning to TRBD1. The CDR3 length is 16 residues. Germline lookup yields CDR1 SGHRS and CDR2 YFSETQ. V was pared by 4 bases and J by 0 bases, with 9 bases of the junction left unmatched. CDR3 in amino acids: CASSPSGQNLNTEAFF. Here the CDR3 DNA reads TGCGCCAGCAGCCCTTCGGGACAGAACTTGAACACTGAAGCTTTCTTT. Variable domain in full (rest from reference TRBV5-1 and TRBJ1-1): KAGVTQTPRYLIKTRGQQVTLSCSPISGHRSVSWYQQTPGQGLQFLFEYFSETQRNKGNFPGRFSGRQFSNSRSEMNVSTLELGDSALYLCASSPSGQNLNTEAFFGQGTRLTVV.

The rearrangement uses TRBV15 and TRBJ2-3; TRBD2 agrees at 8 bases. J was trimmed by 2 bases and V by 5 bases; bases with no gene match: 9. The length of the CDR3 is 16 residues. Germline CDR1 LNHNV, CDR2 YYDKDF (reference sequence). The CDR3 region is CATSGGGGRITDTQYF. CDR3 in DNA: TGTGCCACCAGCGGAGGCGGGGGGAGAATCACAGATACGCAGTATTTT.

The rearrangement uses TRBV11-2 and TRBJ1-1; 8 nucleotides agree with TRBD1. Germline trimming cut 5 bases from V and 0 bases from J; bases unmatched to any gene: 11. CDR3 size: 17 residues. Per germline, CDR1 SGHAT and CDR2 FQNNGV. CDR3 loop: CASSQTGTGLMNTEAFF. Here the CDR3 DNA reads TGTGCCAGCAGCCAGACCGGGACAGGTTTGATGAACACTGAAGCTTTCTTT.

In this sample, this clone turned up once. The rearrangement links TRBV5-1 to TRBJ2-7, with D possibly matching TRBD1 (6 bases). Germline CDR1 and CDR2: SGHRS and YFSETQ. V was clipped by 0 bases and J by 1 base, with 11 bases between them. This CDR3 is built from 15 residues. In DNA, the CDR3 is TGCGCCAGCAGCTTGGCCCGGACAGTTTCCTACGAGCAGTACTTC. Amino acids: CASSLARTVSYEQYF.

The V gene is TRBV4-1, the J gene TRBJ1-2; D gene ambiguous. Trimming left V 1 base short and J 2 bases short, with 8 bases between. In germline, CDR1 is MGHRA, CDR2 YSYEKL. The CDR3 is 14 amino acids. CDR3 sequence: CASSQVNQNYGYTF. DNA for the CDR3: TGCGCCAGCAGCCAAGTTAACCAGAACTATGGCTACACCTTC.

CDR3 DNA sequence: TGTGCCAGCAGCCAAGACAGGCGGGGTGAAGCTTTCTTT. Amino acid sequence: CASSQDRRGEAFF. The V and J genes are TRBV14 and TRBJ1-1; D remains unclear. Trimming shortened V by 0 bases and J by 7 bases, and 9 bases separated the two germline ends. From germline, CDR1 is SGHDN and CDR2 FVKESK. This CDR3 spans 13 amino acids.

This clone is a singleton in its sample. The chain joins TRBV27 to TRBJ2-7, with TRBD1 identical over 7 bases. The germline V gene has CDR1 MNHEY and CDR2 SMNVEV (reference sequence). The CDR3 totals 16 residues. The J segment lost 3 bases and the V segment lost 8 bases, leaving 16 bases of the junction unmatched. The CDR3 nucleotides read TGTGCCAGCGGACCATCGACAGGGTCTATATTCTACGAGCAGTACTTC. This codes for CASGPSTGSIFYEQYF.

This sequence joins TRBV20-1 and TRBJ2-3; D might be TRBD2 (5 bases). This CDR3 has 13 residues. The V gene's germline CDR1 is DFQATT and CDR2 SNEGSKA (reference sequence). The V gene lost 3 bases and the J gene lost 4 bases, with 11 bases spanning the gap. The CDR3 DNA follows: TGCAGTGCTAGTCGCCTAGCCCCAGATACGCAGTATTTT. Protein: CSASRLAPDTQYF.

The chain couples TRBV21-1 to TRBJ1-1. TRBV21-1 is annotated as a pseudogene. The CDR3 extends over 14 amino acids. The CDR3 protein is CASNLEGYRTEAFF. DNA for the CDR3: TGTGCCAGCAACTTAGAGGGATATCGCACTGAAGCTTTCTTT.